This TCR beta chain was captured in a study of Ad26.COV2.S vaccination and SARS-CoV-2 variants. Study at large: Intramuscularly, Ad26.COV2.S was given either once or twice, 56 days apart.

Study outcomes and limitations: Using TCR breadth and depth analyses may have led to underestimated total T cell responses. Comparable non-spike TCR breadth was observed in vaccine and placebo recipients.

The germline V gene has CDR1 SGHDT and CDR2 YYEEEE. With V trimmed by 3 bases and J by 2 bases, 6 bases remained unmatched. CDR3 length: 15 residues. Noted treatment: approximately 18 received Ad26.COV2.S at low or high dose, single or two shots; 5 received placebo; per-sample allocation not given. Specimen acquisition occurred on day 63 following the initial vaccine or placebo injection. An Ad26 vector expressing Wuhan-strain SARS-CoV-2 spike served as the vaccine. On this clone: Its matching antigen is unknown.

Assay: immunoSEQ multiplex PCR; the TCRdb copy retains only in-frame clones and omits some. This sample has some 290,000 clones, with roughly 80% found just once. The TCR originated in a person between 18 and 59 years old who received the Ad26.COV2.S COVID-19 vaccine or a placebo. V gene TRBV5-6 combines with J gene TRBJ2-7, with TRBD2 matching over 9 bases. The source was peripheral blood, collected in a trial of Ad26.COV2.S vaccine versus placebo. CDR3 bases: TGTGCCAGCAGCTCAGCGGGGGGACCTCCCTACGAGCAGTACTTC. Its translation: CASSSAGGPPYEQYF.